There are a few counts of the clone carrying this TCR beta chain. Its antigen is as yet unknown. The record originates from a study of T cell repertoires in cytomegalovirus infection. Study-level information: Shared public TCR beta signatures pointed to both CMV infection and a matching HLA type.

The V segment lost 4 bases and the J segment 8 bases; nucleotides outside the gene matches: 4. This CDR3 contains 13 residues. Germline assignment: CDR1 LGHDT and CDR2 YNNKEL (reference sequence). Study-level results: Adding up the frequency of public TCR beta families identified people who carried CMV plus the relevant HLA. There were HLA-C-restricted CMV-specific TCR beta clonotypes dominating the ex vivo response.

TCRdb re-called the reads with MiXCR, one entry per CDR3 protein. There are 150,000 or so distinct CDR3 sequences in the sample; more than 30% occur only once, and about 50% lies in the top ten. This sample comprised CD8+ T cells from cultured PBMCs, obtained from culture after CMV antigen stimulation. The chain has TRBV3-1 and TRBJ2-1, with 8 bases identical to TRBD1. This clonotype originated in a human donor in good health (CMV status not recorded). Some clones in this sample may be carry-over from other donors' samples. In nucleotides, the CDR3 is TGTGCCAGCAGCCCCCAGGGGGCCGATGAGCAGTTCTTC. This translates into CASSPQGADEQFF.